One sample yielded the 30 T cell receptor beta chains listed below, sequenced in a study of response to subunit inactivated influenza vaccine. TCRdb reanalysed the RT-PCR reads using MiXCR and keeps one entry per CDR3 protein. This table holds 700,000 to 800,000 distinct CDR3 sequences, around a sixth found once. The specimen was PBMCs from blood, collected approximately 5 days after vaccination. These TCRs come from a man over 45 who received an inactivated influenza vaccine.

This clonotype has only a few counts. The chain has TRBV7-2 and TRBJ2-7; D is ambiguous. The CDR3 covers 14 residues. V was trimmed by 5 bases and J by 7 bases, leaving 18 bases between them. Germline V gives CDR1 SGHTA, CDR2 FQGNSA. CDR3 sequence reads: CASSEGRVAVEQYF. CDR3 in DNA: TGTGCCAGCAGCGAAGGTAGAGTAGCCGTAGAGCAGTACTTC.

This clonotype was recorded a few times. CDR3 protein: CASSAHSQNQETQYF. The DNA for the CDR3 is TGTGCCAGCAGTGCCCACAGCCAAAACCAAGAGACCCAGTACTTC. The chain is built from TRBV2 and TRBJ2-5; D gene unclear. Trimming pared 4 bases from V and 0 bases from J, leaving 12 bases between. The CDR3 runs to 15 residues. The germline V gene encodes CDR1 SNHLY and CDR2 FYNNEI. Complete variable domain (other parts from reference TRBV2 and TRBJ2-5): EPEVTQTPSHQVTQMGQEVILRCVPISNHLYFYWYRQILGQKVEFLVSFYNNEISEKSEIFDDQFSVERPDGSNFTLKIRSTKLEDSAMYFCASSAHSQNQETQYFGPGTRLLVL.

This clonotype was detected only a few times. This rearrangement joins TRBV4-1 to TRBJ2-5; 8 bases match TRBD1. The germline V gene encodes CDR1 MGHRA and CDR2 YSYEKL. CDR3 length equals 17 residues. V shed 0 bases, J shed 5 bases, and the junction held 11 bases outside the gene matches. In nucleotides, the CDR3 is TGCGCCAGCAGCCAAGACCCGGACAGGGTATTGGGGGAGACCCAGTACTTC. It is translated as CASSQDPDRVLGETQYF.

This chain uses TRBV4-2 with TRBJ1-3; 7 bases match TRBD1. The junction had 5 bases not matched to a gene; V was cut back by 0 bases and J by 6 bases. Germline assignment: CDR1 LGHNA and CDR2 YNFKEQ. The CDR3 loop spans 15 amino acids. Here the CDR3 DNA reads TGTGCCAGCAGCCAAGATAGAGGGGGCTTAAACACCATATATTTT. Its translation is CASSQDRGGLNTIYF.

This clonotype was seen a few times. J is TRBJ2-2 and V is TRBV15, with 8 bases fitting TRBD2. Germline values: CDR1 LNHNV, CDR2 YYDKDF (reference sequence). The CDR3 extends over 17 amino acids. With 0 bases clipped from V and 7 bases from J, the junction kept 10 bases outside the gene matches. The CDR3 DNA reads TGTGCCACCAGCAGAGATAGTCGACTAGCGAGGGGCGGGGAGCTGTTTTTT. This translates into CATSRDSRLARGGELFF. The variable domain in full, with the rest retrieved from reference TRBV15 and TRBJ2-2, is DAMVIQNPRYQVTQFGKPVTLSCSQTLNHNVMYWYQQKSSQAPKLLFHYYDKDFNNEADTPDNFQSRRPNTSFCFLDIRSPGLGDTAMYLCATSRDSRLARGGELFFGEGSRLTVL.

The chain links TRBV7-2 to TRBJ2-3; D might be TRBD1 or TRBD2, each matching 5 bases. The CDR3 runs 16 residues. In germline, CDR1 is SGHTA, CDR2 FQGNSA. The V end was cut by 3 bases, the J end by 1 base, with 14 bases between. CDR3 residues: CASSFGAGRGTDTQYF. CDR3 DNA sequence: TGTGCCAGCAGCTTCGGAGCAGGGAGAGGCACAGATACGCAGTATTTT.

The chain has TRBV7-2 and TRBJ2-2; 7 nucleotides line up with TRBD2. This CDR3 is built from 14 residues. Germline V gene lookup returns CDR1 SGHTA and CDR2 FQGNSA. With V trimmed by 10 bases and J by 0 bases, 5 bases remained unmatched. The CDR3 spells CATTLATNTGELFF. CDR3 nucleotide sequence: TGTGCCACCACACTAGCGACGAACACCGGGGAGCTGTTTTTT. The whole variable domain, filled in from reference TRBV7-2 and TRBJ2-2, reads GAGVSQSPSNKVTEKGKDVELRCDPISGHTALYWYRQSLGQGLEFLIYFQGNSAPDKSGLPSDRFSAERTGGSVSTLTIQRTQQEDSAVYLCATTLATNTGELFFGEGSRLTVL.

The chain uses TRBV28 and TRBJ1-2, with D maybe TRBD1 (5 bases). Trimming shortened V by 5 bases and J by 6 bases, and 13 bases separated the two germline ends. The CDR3 length is 13 residues. Germline assignment: CDR1 MDHEN and CDR2 SYDVKM. The CDR3 loop reads CASSPRQFNGYTF. CDR3 DNA: TGTGCCAGCAGTCCCCGACAGTTCAATGGCTACACCTTC.

This clonotype was counted only a few times. This chain joins TRBV6-1 and TRBJ1-4; no clear D. Germline CDR1 MNHNS, CDR2 SASEGT. This CDR3 contains 14 residues. Trimming cost V 1 base and J 4 bases, with 7 bases left between them. The CDR3 sequence is CASSEGVFNEKLFF. For the CDR3, the DNA is TGTGCCAGCAGTGAAGGAGTTTTTAATGAAAAACTGTTTTTT.

This clonotype was picked up one time. An end of the junction differs from the germline gene, which may be a read error. The genes are TRBV7-2 and TRBJ1-2; D unclear. The CDR3 is 11 amino acids. Germline assignment: CDR1 SGHTA and CDR2 FQGNSA. CDR3 in amino acids: CASSLSGRRAF. CDR3 DNA sequence: TGTGCCAGCAGCTTGTCCGGACGGCGAGCCTTC.

This clonotype came up a few times. This sequence joins TRBV6-1 and TRBJ2-7, with 7 bases aligning to TRBD1. Germline V gene lookup returns CDR1 MNHNS and CDR2 SASEGT. The CDR3 runs 14 residues. V was clipped by 6 bases and J by 4 bases; unmatched bases: 9. The DNA for the CDR3 is TGTGCCAGCAGGCAAGGGACAGCGAGTTACGAGCAGTACTTC. Translated, it gives CASRQGTASYEQYF.

The rearrangement links TRBV4-3 to TRBJ1-2; D unresolved. CDR1 is LGHNA and CDR2 is YSLEER in the germline V gene. V was shortened by 2 bases and J by 2 bases, with 6 bases between the two germline ends. This CDR3 has 13 amino acids. DNA of the CDR3: TGCGCCAGCAGCCAACACTCCAACTATGGCTACACCTTC. Protein sequence: CASSQHSNYGYTF.

V is TRBV5-1 and J is TRBJ1-2; D gene unclear. Germline V gene sequence: CDR1 SGHRS, CDR2 YFSETQ. The CDR3 spans 14 residues. V was pared by 0 bases and J by 1 base, with 7 bases between. DNA for the CDR3: TGCGCCAGCAGCTTGGATACGGATAACTATGGCTACACCTTC. Translating gives CASSLDTDNYGYTF.

The chain couples TRBV5-1 to TRBJ2-7; the match to TRBD1 covers 9 bases. Trimming removed 4 bases from V and 5 bases from J; junction bases left unmatched: 10. Germline CDR1 and CDR2: SGHRS and YFSETQ. CDR3 length: 15 amino acids. CDR3 loop: CASSRQTGGLHEQYF. The CDR3, as DNA: TGCGCCAGCAGCAGACAGACAGGGGGTCTCCACGAGCAGTACTTC.

The chain carries TRBV3-1 and TRBJ2-3; TRBD2 aligns across 7 bases. The CDR3 loop spans 16 amino acids. The J segment lost 2 bases and the V segment lost 5 bases, leaving 10 bases of the junction unmatched. Germline CDR1 LGHDT, CDR2 YNNKEL (reference sequence). The CDR3: CASSKKRGPYTDTQYF. The CDR3, as DNA: TGTGCCAGCAGCAAAAAGCGGGGCCCCTACACAGATACGCAGTATTTT.

This clonotype was picked up a small number of times. The chain is built from TRBV5-5 and TRBJ1-4, with D possibly TRBD1 on 5 matching bases. Germline V gives CDR1 SGHKS, CDR2 YYEKEE (reference sequence). The CDR3 is made up of 14 amino acids. V shed 3 bases and J shed 12 bases, with 18 bases lying between them. The CDR3, as DNA: TGTGCCAGCAGCTCTCCTCGGGCGACAGCTGAACTGTTTTTT. Translating gives CASSSPRATAELFF.

This clonotype was counted a few times. The chain joins TRBV12-3 or TRBV12-4 to TRBJ2-7; D possibly corresponds to TRBD2 (5 bases). This CDR3 is 13 amino acids long. V was cut by 3 bases and J by 6 bases, with 12 bases left in between. The CDR3 DNA reads TGTGCCAGCAGTTTTAAGGGTGCGGGCGAGCAGTACTTC. It codes for CASSFKGAGEQYF.

J is TRBJ1-1 and V is TRBV4-3; D gene uncertain. Trimming took 0 bases from V and 7 from J, leaving 15 bases between them. The CDR3 extends over 15 amino acids. CDR1 is LGHNA, CDR2 YSLEER, per germline. The CDR3 DNA is TGCGCCAGCAGCCAAGATTGGAGGGAGATAAATGAAGCTTTCTTT. Translated, it gives CASSQDWREINEAFF.

This clonotype was observed a few times. J is TRBJ2-7 and V is TRBV28; 7 positions match TRBD2. With V trimmed by 6 bases and J by 6 bases, 20 bases remained unmatched. The CDR3 has 17 amino acids. Per the germline V gene, CDR1 is MDHEN and CDR2 is SYDVKM. This CDR3 is CASRQVSRGLTSIEQYF. The CDR3 DNA reads as TGTGCCAGCAGACAAGTCTCTCGGGGACTAACTTCCATCGAGCAGTACTTC.

In its sample, this clonotype was seen a few times. V and J are TRBV7-9 and TRBJ1-5; 8 positions agree with TRBD1. Germline values: CDR1 SEHNR, CDR2 FQNEAQ (reference sequence). The CDR3 sequence is 16 residues long. Losses at the gene ends were 3 bases for V and 4 bases for J; bases not matched to a gene: 8. CDR3 loop: CASSFGTGSPNQPQHF. CDR3 sequence (DNA): TGTGCCAGCAGCTTCGGGACAGGCAGTCCTAATCAGCCCCAGCATTTT.

The chain uses TRBV5-1 and TRBJ1-6; no definite D call. The CDR3 is made up of 14 amino acids. Trimming took off 5 bases at V and 8 bases at J, with 14 bases between the two ends. Germline CDR1 and CDR2: SGHRS and YFSETQ. As DNA, the CDR3 is TGCGCCAGCAGATCGACCCGGGAGGATTCACCCCTCCACTTT. Residues: CASRSTREDSPLHF.

This clonotype was counted ten times or more. This chain uses TRBV20-1 with TRBJ1-2; TRBD1 matches at 7 bases. Trimming removed 3 bases from V and 7 bases from J; junction bases left unmatched: 11. The CDR3 loop spans 14 amino acids. Germline CDR1 is DFQATT and CDR2 is SNEGSKA (reference sequence). The CDR3: CSASPFDRAGGYTF. The CDR3 nucleotides read TGCAGTGCTAGCCCCTTCGACAGGGCAGGTGGCTACACCTTC.

A few counts support this clonotype. The J gene is TRBJ2-1, the V gene TRBV6-1; maybe TRBD1 (5 bases). Trimming shortened V by 5 bases and J by 2 bases, and 13 bases separated the two germline ends. Germline values: CDR1 MNHNS, CDR2 SASEGT. The CDR3 is 15 residues long. This CDR3 reads CASSQPPGTYNEQFF. CDR3 DNA: TGTGCCAGCAGTCAACCCCCAGGGACCTACAATGAGCAGTTCTTC.

This clonotype has only a few counts. The chain recombines TRBV5-1 with TRBJ2-3; 9 bases fit TRBD1. This CDR3 contains 16 residues. Looked up from germline, CDR1 is SGHRS and CDR2 is YFSETQ. V shed 4 bases and J 5 bases; nucleotides not matched to a gene: 11. The CDR3 region is CASSTWPTGGRDTQYF. In nucleotides, the CDR3 is TGCGCCAGCAGCACTTGGCCGACAGGGGGAAGAGATACGCAGTATTTT.

This clonotype has only a few counts. V and J are TRBV20-1 and TRBJ2-3; TRBD1 is a possible D gene (7 bases). V lost 2 bases, J lost 3 bases, and 18 bases lay in between. The CDR3 loop spans 16 amino acids. Germline assignment: CDR1 DFQATT and CDR2 SNEGSKA (reference sequence). CDR3 coding DNA: TGCAGTGCTAGACTCTTGCGTCAGGGGGGTACAGATACGCAGTATTTT. Translated, it gives CSARLLRQGGTDTQYF.

This clonotype was seen more than once but under ten times. This chain uses TRBV12-3 or TRBV12-4 with TRBJ1-1; D may be TRBD1 (5 bases). V was trimmed by 10 bases and J by 5 bases, leaving 17 bases between them. This CDR3 region has 13 residues. The CDR3 DNA is TGTGCCAACGCTTTAGGGGAGGCGACTGAAGCTTTCTTT. This gives the protein CANALGEATEAFF.

This rearrangement joins TRBV9 to TRBJ1-3; D possibly corresponds to TRBD1 (6 bases). The CDR3 runs 17 residues. V was pared by 0 bases and J by 4 bases, with 17 bases between. The germline CDR1 and CDR2 sequences are SGDLS and YYNGEE. The CDR3 nucleotides read TGTGCCAGCAGCGTAGCTGTCGCAGGGGCTGGGGGAAACACCATATATTTT. This encodes CASSVAVAGAGGNTIYF.

This clonotype was found a few times. The chain couples TRBV20-1 to TRBJ1-1; weak D call: TRBD1 (6 bases). Trimming took off 1 base at V and 7 bases at J, with 16 bases between the two ends. This CDR3 is 14 amino acids long. Germline CDR1 is DFQATT and CDR2 is SNEGSKA (reference sequence). CDR3 residues: CSARGLGQGYEAFF. The CDR3 DNA reads TGCAGTGCTAGAGGCTTGGGGCAGGGGTATGAAGCTTTCTTT.

In its sample, this clonotype was seen many times. The CDR3 bases are TGCAGCGTTGAAGAGGAATCCTACGAGCAGTACTTC. Translated, it gives CSVEEESYEQYF. The chain employs TRBV29-1 and TRBJ2-7, with D unresolved. This CDR3 comprises 12 residues. Trimming removed 0 bases at V and 1 base at J, with 4 bases between. Germline V gives CDR1 SQVTM, CDR2 ANQGSEA.

V is TRBV29-1 and J is TRBJ2-2; a weak D match, TRBD2 (6 bases). V lost 4 bases to trimming and J lost 7 bases, with 10 bases between them. CDR3 length equals 12 residues. Germline lookup yields CDR1 SQVTM and CDR2 ANQGSEA. The CDR3 coding sequence is TGCAGCGTTGCTATGGGGGGCGGGGAGCTGTTTTTT. Protein product: CSVAMGGGELFF.